Reported below is one TCR beta chain. The record originates from a study of blood T cell repertoires in COVID-19. The overall study: T cells, B-cell-depleted T cells, or PBMCs provided the cDNA or gDNA that served as material.

CDR1 SGHTA and CDR2 FQGNSA come from the germline V gene. V lost 1 base to trimming and J lost 6 bases, with 13 bases between them. The CDR3 spans 15 residues. Participants were aged about 18 to 89 years, lived in 20 to 25 US areas, and enrolled virtually. Assignments of participants to cohorts depended upon their own reported clinical history. The method was immunoSEQ multiplex PCR; TCRdb's version includes in-frame clones alone and lacks a portion of them. The profile shows 300,000 to 400,000 clones, over 75% of them singletons. The chain uses TRBV7-2 and TRBJ2-1; D may be TRBD2 (5 bases). This receptor was taken from a man aged 25-40 years who had recovered from COVID-19. The sample comprised PBMCs or T cells enriched from blood (not recorded which). The CDR3 nucleotides read TGTGCCAGCAGCTTAGTGGAATGGACTTTCAATGAGCAGTTCTTC. This gives the protein CASSLVEWTFNEQFF.